This paragraph reports one T cell receptor (beta chain). This sample was included in a study of T cell changes during pregnancy in multiple sclerosis. V was shortened by 6 bases and J by 0 bases, with 9 bases between the two germline ends. CDR1 SQVTM and CDR2 ANQGSEA come from the germline V gene. This CDR3 has 12 amino acids. Data came from immunoSEQ multiplex PCR; TCRdb stores just in-frame clones and leaves some out. The top ten hold almost 6.5% of the sample, which has about 31,000 clones, approximately 89% seen once. The rearrangement links TRBV29-1 to TRBJ2-7; D gene unclear. This TCR was sampled from a female donor with multiple sclerosis, enrolled in a pregnancy study. The specimen was CD8+ T cells from peripheral blood mononuclear cells, collected in the second trimester of pregnancy. CDR3 nucleotide sequence: TGCAGCGTAGACACCGCCTCCTACGAGCAGTACTTC. Its protein product is CSVDTASYEQYF.